The 17 T cell receptor beta chains presented below share a single source sample, sequenced in a study of OX40 agonist ivuxolimab in advanced cancers. The assay was immunoSEQ multiplex PCR, and TCRdb's table has in-frame clones only and misses some. The table lists 35,000 to 55,000 clones, 75% to 85% of them singletons. The source material was CD4+ or CD8+ T cells sorted from blood, sampled in a trial of the OX40 agonist ivuxolimab. The receptors stem from an adult with an advanced solid tumor such as melanoma, head and neck, liver or kidney cancer.

This chain joins TRBV9 and TRBJ2-7; TRBD2 matches 8 bases. The CDR3 has 15 amino acids. The junction had 3 bases not matched to a gene; V was cut back by 0 bases and J by 1 base. CDR1 SGDLS and CDR2 YYNGEE come from the germline V gene. CDR3 region: CASSVVAGGSYEQYF. CDR3 nucleotide sequence: TGTGCCAGCAGCGTAGTGGCGGGAGGTTCCTACGAGCAGTACTTC.

V usage is TRBV18 and J usage is TRBJ2-7, with 7 positions matching TRBD1. The CDR3 has 14 residues. CDR1 KGHSH and CDR2 LQKENI come from the germline V gene. The V and J ends lost 3 bases and 3 bases, in that order; junction bases with no gene match: 5. The CDR3 spells CASSPGAGGYEQYF. The CDR3 bases are TGTGCCAGCTCACCGGGAGCAGGGGGCTACGAGCAGTACTTC.

This chain links TRBV6-1 with TRBJ1-2; 7 bases agree with TRBD1. Germline values: CDR1 MNHNS, CDR2 SASEGT. V shed 3 bases, J shed 2 bases, and the junction held 6 bases outside the gene matches. CDR3 length equals 15 residues. CDR3 residues: CASSEYRGRNYGYTF. CDR3 in DNA: TGTGCCAGCAGTGAGTACAGGGGACGGAACTATGGCTACACCTTC.

The V call is TRBV7-9, the J call TRBJ1-1; tentatively, D is TRBD1 (6 bases). V was shortened by 5 bases and J by 3 bases, with 25 bases between the two germline ends. Per germline, CDR1 SEHNR and CDR2 FQNEAQ (reference sequence). This CDR3 has 18 residues. CDR3 residues: CASSPLPGSGEFYTEAFF. CDR3 nucleotide sequence: TGTGCCAGCAGCCCACTCCCCGGGTCAGGGGAATTCTACACTGAAGCTTTCTTT.

The chain combines TRBV28 with TRBJ2-7, with 7 bases aligning to TRBD1. J lost 0 bases, V lost 7 bases, and 6 bases had no gene match. Germline assignment: CDR1 MDHEN and CDR2 SYDVKM. The CDR3 is made up of 14 amino acids. The CDR3 reads CASTPDRSSYEQYF. The CDR3 DNA follows: TGTGCCAGCACCCCGGACAGGAGCTCCTACGAGCAGTACTTC.

The gene calls are TRBV18 and TRBJ2-1; 7 positions agree with TRBD2. This CDR3 has 15 residues. V lost 5 bases to trimming and J lost 7 bases; unmatched junction nucleotides: 11. CDR1 is KGHSH, CDR2 LQKENI, per germline. The CDR3, as DNA: TGTGCCAGCTCATTCTCTAGCGGAGTAGGGAATGAGCAGTTCTTC. Its translation is CASSFSSGVGNEQFF. Full variable domain (rest looked up from reference TRBV18 and TRBJ2-1): NAGVMQNPRHLVRRRGQEARLRCSPMKGHSHVYWYRQLPEEGLKFMVYLQKENIIDESGMPKERFSAEFPKEGPSILRIQQVVRGDSAAYFCASSFSSGVGNEQFFGPGTRLTVL.

This clone is deemed medium-sized (0.01 to 0.1%). The DNA for the CDR3 is TGCGCCAGCAGCCAAGACAGCTCTGGGGCCAACGTCCTGACTTTC. Amino acid sequence: CASSQDSSGANVLTF. The V and J genes are TRBV4-3 and TRBJ2-6; D remains ambiguous. CDR1 LGHNA and CDR2 YSLEER come from the germline V gene. The CDR3 spans 15 residues. V lost 0 bases and J lost 0, with 3 bases in between.

The chain combines TRBV6-5 with TRBJ1-6, with D perhaps TRBD1 (6 bases). Germline CDR1 reads MNHEY; CDR2 reads SVGAGI. Trimming took off 6 bases at V and 5 bases at J, with 11 bases between the two ends. This CDR3 region has 14 residues. DNA for the CDR3: TGTGCCAGCAGACGGACAGATAATAATTCACCCCTCCACTTT. It yields the protein CASRRTDNNSPLHF.

This clone was recorded once. This chain's CDR3 is CASRQGDLSYEQYF. In nucleotides, the CDR3 is TGTGCCAGCAGGCAGGGGGACTTGTCCTACGAGCAGTACTTC. The chain links TRBV28 to TRBJ2-7; possible D gene TRBD1, 7 bases. Deletions cut 6 bases from V and 1 base from J, with 13 bases between. The CDR3 runs to 14 residues. Per the germline V gene, CDR1 is MDHEN and CDR2 is SYDVKM.

The chain carries TRBV27 and TRBJ2-7; D is uncertain. CDR3 length equals 14 residues. In germline, CDR1 is MNHEY, CDR2 SMNVEV (reference sequence). Trimming removed 4 bases at V and 4 bases at J, with 14 bases between. The chain's CDR3 is CASSYSGRPYEQYF. CDR3 bases: TGTGCCAGCAGTTACTCAGGCAGACCATACGAGCAGTACTTC.

The chain couples TRBV6-5 to TRBJ1-2; TRBD1 matches 7 bases. Germline V gene lookup returns CDR1 MNHEY and CDR2 SVGAGI. This CDR3 is built from 15 residues. The J segment lost 6 bases and the V segment lost 2 bases, leaving 9 bases of the junction unmatched. The CDR3 nucleotides are TGTGCCAGCAGTTACAGCAGGGACAGCACTGATGGCTACACCTTC. As protein: CASSYSRDSTDGYTF.

This clone has only a few counts. This chain links TRBV7-8 with TRBJ2-7; 7 positions match TRBD2. The V gene's germline CDR1 is SGHVS and CDR2 FQNEAQ. CDR3 size: 13 residues. V shed 1 base and J 6 bases; nucleotides not matched to a gene: 3. DNA of the CDR3: TGTGCCAGCAGCTTAGGGGTAGCGGGCGAGCAGTACTTC. It codes for CASSLGVAGEQYF.

The chain combines TRBV18 with TRBJ1-1; 8 nucleotides agree with TRBD1. Unmatched junction bases numbered 8, after V lost 0 bases and J lost 5 bases. The CDR3 sequence is 16 residues long. CDR1 KGHSH and CDR2 LQKENI come from the germline V gene. The chain's CDR3 is CASSPPSGQGWTEAFF. CDR3 DNA: TGTGCCAGCTCACCACCGAGTGGACAGGGTTGGACTGAAGCTTTCTTT. Full variable domain (outside the CDR3, taken from reference TRBV18 and TRBJ1-1): NAGVMQNPRHLVRRRGQEARLRCSPMKGHSHVYWYRQLPEEGLKFMVYLQKENIIDESGMPKERFSAEFPKEGPSILRIQQVVRGDSAAYFCASSPPSGQGWTEAFFGQGTRLTVV.

This clone was detected a few times. The chain has TRBV4-3 and TRBJ1-4; D is possibly TRBD1 (6 bases). Germline V lookup: CDR1 LGHNA, CDR2 YSLEER. The V end lost 0 bases, the J end lost 5 bases, and 13 bases lay between the germline ends. The CDR3 length is 16 residues. The CDR3 region is CASSQEGAGLNEKLFF. In DNA form, the CDR3 reads TGCGCCAGCAGCCAAGAGGGGGCGGGCCTAAATGAAAAACTGTTTTTT.

CDR3 coding DNA: TGTGCCAGCAGCCCCACTAGCGGGGGGTGGGATGAGCAGTTCTTC. As protein: CASSPTSGGWDEQFF. The chain is built from TRBV7-9 and TRBJ2-1; 12 nucleotides agree with TRBD2. This CDR3 comprises 15 residues. With V trimmed by 5 bases and J by 8 bases, 7 bases remained unmatched. Germline V CDR1 and CDR2: SEHNR, FQNEAQ (reference sequence).

J is TRBJ2-1 and V is TRBV16, with D unclear. V lost 2 bases and J lost 9, with 8 bases in between. This CDR3 spans 12 amino acids. Looked up from germline, CDR1 is KGHSY and CDR2 is FQNENV. CDR3 DNA sequence: TGTGCCAGCAGCCAAGGGCCTGTTGAGCAGTTCTTC. Residues: CASSQGPVEQFF.

This clone has a handful of counts. The chain is built from TRBV10-3 and TRBJ1-1, with 9 positions matching TRBD1. The CDR3 is made up of 16 amino acids. Trimming at V came to 6 bases and at J to 1 base, leaving 9 bases not matched to a gene. Germline lookup yields CDR1 ENHRY and CDR2 SYGVKD. Written as DNA, the CDR3 is TGTGCCATCAGCCCCGGACAGGGGACTAAGAACACTGAAGCTTTCTTT. Translation: CAISPGQGTKNTEAFF.